This T cell receptor (beta chain) comes out of a study of blood T cell repertoires in COVID-19. On the study more broadly: T cells, B-cell-depleted T cells, or PBMCs supplied cDNA or gDNA.

Original processing methods: Nucleated cell counts were estimated from reference gene primer amplification. Generated by immunoSEQ multiplex PCR, the TCRdb table keeps only in-frame clones and is missing some. That table gives V, J and clone size, and the DNA gave D and trimming. This table has over 70,000 clones, over 75% appearing once. Sequencing was performed on peripheral blood. The source is an older woman with acute or convalescent COVID-19.

The CDR3 bases are TGTGCCAGCAGCTGGCAGGGGGCAGAAGCTTTCTTT. Its protein product is CASSWQGAEAFF. The chain employs TRBV5-4 and TRBJ1-1, with 8 bases identical to TRBD1. Germline loops: CDR1 SGHNT, CDR2 YYREEE (reference sequence). The CDR3 sequence is 12 residues long. The trim removed 3 bases at V and 8 bases at J, leaving 3 bases unmatched.